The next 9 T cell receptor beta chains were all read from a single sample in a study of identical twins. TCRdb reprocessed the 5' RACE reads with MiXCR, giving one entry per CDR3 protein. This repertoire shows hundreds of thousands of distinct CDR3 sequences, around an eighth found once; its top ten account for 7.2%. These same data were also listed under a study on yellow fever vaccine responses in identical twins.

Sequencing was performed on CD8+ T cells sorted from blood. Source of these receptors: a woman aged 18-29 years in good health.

Written as DNA, the CDR3 is TGTGCCACCAGTGGAATCCGGGACAGGCAACAGCCCCAGCATTTT. It encodes CATSGIRDRQQPQHF. V gene TRBV24-1 combines with J gene TRBJ1-5; TRBD1 aligns across 8 bases. The CDR3 totals 15 residues. J gave up 7 bases and V 5 bases, and 9 bases lay outside the gene matches. From germline, CDR1 is KGHDR and CDR2 SFDVKD.

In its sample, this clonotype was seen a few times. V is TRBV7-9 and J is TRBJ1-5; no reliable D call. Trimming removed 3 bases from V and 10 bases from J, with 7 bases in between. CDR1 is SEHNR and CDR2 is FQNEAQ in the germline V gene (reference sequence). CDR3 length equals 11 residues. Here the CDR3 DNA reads TGTGCCAGCAGCTTGACCGGTCCCCAGCATTTT. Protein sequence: CASSLTGPQHF.

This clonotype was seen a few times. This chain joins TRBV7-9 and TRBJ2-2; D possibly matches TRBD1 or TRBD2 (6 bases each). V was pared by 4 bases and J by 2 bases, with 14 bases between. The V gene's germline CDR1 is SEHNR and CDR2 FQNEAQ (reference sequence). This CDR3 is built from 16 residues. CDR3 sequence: CASSSPGATNTGELFF. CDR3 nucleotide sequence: TGTGCCAGCAGCTCCCCGGGGGCCACAAACACCGGGGAGCTGTTTTTT. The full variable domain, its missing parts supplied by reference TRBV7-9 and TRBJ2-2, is DTGVSQNPRHKITKRGQNVTFRCDPISEHNRLYWYRQTLGQGPEFLTYFQNEAQLEKSRLLSDRFSAERPKGSFSTLEIQRTEQGDSAMYLCASSSPGATNTGELFFGEGSRLTVL.

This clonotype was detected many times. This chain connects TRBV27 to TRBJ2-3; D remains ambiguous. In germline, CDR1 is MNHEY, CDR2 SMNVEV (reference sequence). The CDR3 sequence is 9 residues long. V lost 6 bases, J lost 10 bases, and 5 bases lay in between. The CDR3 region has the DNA TGTGCCAGCAGCCTAGCGCAGTATTTT. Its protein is CASSLAQYF.

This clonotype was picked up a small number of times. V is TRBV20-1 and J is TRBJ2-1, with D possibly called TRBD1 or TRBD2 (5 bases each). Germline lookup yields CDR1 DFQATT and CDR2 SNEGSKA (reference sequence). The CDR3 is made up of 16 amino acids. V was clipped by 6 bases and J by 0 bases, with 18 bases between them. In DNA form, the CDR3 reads TGCAGTGCCCCCGGGACGGATTATAGCTCCTACAATGAGCAGTTCTTC. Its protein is CSAPGTDYSSYNEQFF.

CDR3: CASSLSSGTSTDTQYF. Written as DNA, the CDR3 is TGTGCCAGCAGCTTAAGCAGCGGGACCAGCACAGATACGCAGTATTTT. The chain combines TRBV11-2 with TRBJ2-3; 7 bases agree with TRBD2. V lost 2 bases and J lost 0; bases outside the gene matches: 5. CDR1 and CDR2 from the germline V gene are SGHAT and FQNNGV. The CDR3 sequence is 16 residues long.

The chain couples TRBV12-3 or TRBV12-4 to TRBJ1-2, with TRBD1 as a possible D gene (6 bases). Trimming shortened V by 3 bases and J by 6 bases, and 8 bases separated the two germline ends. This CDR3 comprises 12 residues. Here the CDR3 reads CASSFRGDGYTF. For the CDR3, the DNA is TGTGCCAGCAGTTTTAGGGGGGATGGCTACACCTTC.

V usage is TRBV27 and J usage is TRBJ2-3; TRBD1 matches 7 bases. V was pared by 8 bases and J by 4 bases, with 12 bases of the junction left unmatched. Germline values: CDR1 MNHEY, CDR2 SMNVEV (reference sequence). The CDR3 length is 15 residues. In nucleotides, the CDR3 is TGTGCCAGCCTTACAACAGGGGTCGGCGCAGATACGCAGTATTTT. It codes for CASLTTGVGADTQYF.

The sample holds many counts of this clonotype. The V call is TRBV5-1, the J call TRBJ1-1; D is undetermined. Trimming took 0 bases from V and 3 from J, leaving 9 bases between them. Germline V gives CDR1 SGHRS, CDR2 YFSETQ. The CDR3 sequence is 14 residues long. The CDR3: CASSLAGRHTEAFF. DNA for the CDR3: TGCGCCAGCAGCTTGGCCGGGAGGCACACTGAAGCTTTCTTT.